Sequencing of this TCR beta chain was carried out in a study of blood T cell repertoires in COVID-19. Study background: Some COVID-19 samples were acute and others convalescent; all came from the United States, Italy and Spain. Sample material is recorded as cDNA or gDNA derived from T cells, B-cell-depleted T cells, or PBMCs.

The authors' processing: Estimation of nucleated cell counts was performed using reference gene primer amplification. This table comes from immunoSEQ multiplex PCR, and its TCRdb copy is limited to in-frame clones, with some not included. That table furnishes V, J and clone size, whereas the DNA furnished D and trimming. The sample contains 95,000 to 150,000 clones, over 75% of which appear only once. CDR3 length equals 14 residues. V was pared by 0 bases and J by 4 bases, with 8 bases between. Germline CDR1 SGHDT, CDR2 YYEEEE. What was sequenced was peripheral blood. The TCR comes from a man aged 55 to 70 with acute or convalescent COVID-19. The V gene is TRBV5-6, the J gene TRBJ2-4; D possibly corresponds to TRBD1 (5 bases). CDR3 nucleotide sequence: TGTGCCAGCAGCTTGGGGCAGGGAAAAAACATTCAGTACTTC. Amino acids: CASSLGQGKNIQYF.